The 19 T cell receptor beta chains below come from one sample, sequenced in a study of blood T cells in healthy people across ages. The second PCR ran about 6 to 11 cycles with a sample-barcoded 5' primer and J-beta primers. TCRdb independently ran MiXCR on the 5' RACE reads; one entry per CDR3 protein. The sample contains hundreds of thousands of distinct CDR3 sequences, approximately 48% of which appear only once. Material: blood. All receptors come from a man between 60 and 70 years old in good health.

This chain joins TRBV10-1 and TRBJ1-1; TRBD1 is a possible D gene (6 bases). The CDR3 sequence is 16 residues long. CDR1 and CDR2 from the germline V gene are WNHNN and SYGVQD (reference sequence). V was pared by 0 bases and J by 4 bases, with 15 bases between. CDR3 nucleotides: TGCGCCAGCAGTGAGTCGGTTTTTCGGGGGGCCACTGAAGCTTTCTTT. Amino acid sequence: CASSESVFRGATEAFF.

This clonotype was detected only a few times. V is TRBV11-3 and J is TRBJ2-3, with D possibly being TRBD1 (7 bases). V was cut by 2 bases and J by 3 bases, with 18 bases left in between. Germline loops: CDR1 SGHNT, CDR2 YENEEA. CDR3 length equals 17 residues. CDR3 in amino acids: CASSLRFRGDGTDTQYF. The CDR3, as DNA: TGTGCCAGCAGCTTACGATTCAGGGGGGATGGTACAGATACGCAGTATTTT.

This clonotype was picked up a small number of times. CDR3 in amino acids: CASSPMGQGKPYEQYF. For the CDR3, the DNA is TGTGCCAGCAGTCCGATGGGACAGGGGAAACCTTACGAGCAGTACTTC. The chain is built from TRBV28 and TRBJ2-7, with 10 bases identical to TRBD1. CDR1 and CDR2 (germline): MDHEN, SYDVKM. CDR3 size: 16 residues. J was trimmed by 4 bases and V by 5 bases; bases with no gene match: 11.

This clonotype came up a few times. As DNA, the CDR3 is TGTGCCACCAGTGATCCTGACACCTACGAGCAGTACTTC. Its translation is CATSDPDTYEQYF. The rearrangement links TRBV24-1 to TRBJ2-7, with no clear D. The CDR3 sequence is 13 residues long. V was trimmed by 3 bases and J by 2 bases, leaving 7 bases between them. Germline-derived CDR1 and CDR2 are KGHDR and SFDVKD.

This clonotype was observed once. J is TRBJ2-4 and V is TRBV28, with 7 bases fitting TRBD2. V was clipped by 6 bases and J by 13 bases; unmatched bases: 9. The CDR3 is 12 residues long. The germline gives CDR1 MDHEN, CDR2 SYDVKM. DNA of the CDR3: TGTGCCAGCAGCCAAACCTTGGGGGGGCAGTACTTC. Its protein product is CASSQTLGGQYF. The full variable domain, with the rest looked up from reference TRBV28 and TRBJ2-4, is DVKVTQSSRYLVKRTGEKVFLECVQDMDHENMFWYRQDPGLGLRLIYFSYDVKMKEKGDIPEGYSVSREKKERFSLILESASTNQTSMYLCASSQTLGGQYFGAGTRLSVL.

This CDR3 reads CASGLRTGSYEQYF. CDR3 coding DNA: TGTGCTAGTGGTTTGAGGACAGGGTCCTACGAGCAGTACTTC. The V call is TRBV12-5, the J call TRBJ2-7, with 8 bases aligning to TRBD1. CDR1 LGHNT and CDR2 FRNRAP come from the germline V gene. This CDR3 has 14 amino acids. J gave up 1 base and V 2 bases, and 1 base lay outside the gene matches. Combining the CDR3 with reference TRBV12-5 and TRBJ2-7 gives the whole variable domain DARVTQTPRHKVTEMGQEVTMRCQPILGHNTVFWYRQTMMQGLELLAYFRNRAPLDDSGMPKDRFSAEMPDATLATLKIQPSEPRDSAVYFCASGLRTGSYEQYFGPGTRLTVT.

This clonotype was counted a few times. J is TRBJ2-5 and V is TRBV5-1; TRBD2 might be the D (5 bases). Per germline, CDR1 SGHRS and CDR2 YFSETQ. With 4 bases removed from V and 1 base from J, the gap between germline ends came to 14 bases. This CDR3 is 15 amino acids long. The CDR3 is CASSRTPRVQETQYF. CDR3 DNA: TGCGCCAGCAGCCGGACTCCGAGGGTCCAAGAGACCCAGTACTTC.

J is TRBJ2-1 and V is TRBV20-1; 11 bases match TRBD2. CDR1 and CDR2 (germline): DFQATT, SNEGSKA (reference sequence). After removal of 6 bases from V and 4 bases from J, the junction contained 11 bases not matched to a gene. This CDR3 has 16 residues. The CDR3 DNA follows: TGCAGTGCCCCATCACTAGCGGGGGTTACGTACAATGAGCAGTTCTTC. Amino acids: CSAPSLAGVTYNEQFF.

The chain has TRBV6-2 or TRBV6-3 and TRBJ2-7, with 7 bases lining up with TRBD1. CDR3 length: 16 amino acids. J lost 0 bases, V lost 5 bases, and 10 bases had no gene match. Germline values: CDR1 MNHEY, CDR2 SVGEGT. For the CDR3, the DNA is TGTGCCAGCAGTAGAATGTCCGGGACAGTCTCCTACGAGCAGTACTTC. Encoded protein: CASSRMSGTVSYEQYF.

In this sample, this clonotype turned up a few times. The J gene is TRBJ2-4, the V gene TRBV5-1; D call uncertain. Germline V gene sequence: CDR1 SGHRS, CDR2 YFSETQ. CDR3 length: 12 amino acids. The V end was cut by 5 bases, the J end by 3 bases, with 6 bases between. The CDR3 nucleotides are TGCGCCAGCAGGGACGGCAAAAACATTCAGTACTTC. Its translation: CASRDGKNIQYF.

The chain is built from TRBV5-1 and TRBJ2-1, with 10 bases fitting TRBD2. The CDR3 length is 17 residues. CDR1 and CDR2 (germline): SGHRS, YFSETQ. The V segment lost 0 bases and the J segment 7 bases; nucleotides outside the gene matches: 10. This CDR3 is CASSLAGLAAALNEQFF. The CDR3 DNA is TGCGCCAGCAGCTTGGCCGGACTAGCGGCCGCCTTGAATGAGCAGTTCTTC.

The chain links TRBV2 to TRBJ2-5, with a possible D match to TRBD2 (5 bases). Germline V gives CDR1 SNHLY, CDR2 FYNNEI. V dropped 2 bases and J dropped 2 bases, with 12 bases sitting between them. This CDR3 region has 15 residues. The chain's CDR3 is CASSESGIRQETQYF. CDR3 coding DNA: TGTGCCAGCAGTGAATCGGGGATCCGACAAGAGACCCAGTACTTC.

The chain uses TRBV7-9 and TRBJ1-2, with 8 nucleotides matching TRBD1. The CDR3 totals 16 residues. Trimming took 5 bases from V and 1 from J; bases not matched to a gene: 9. The V gene's germline CDR1 is SEHNR and CDR2 FQNEAQ (reference sequence). The CDR3 loop reads CASSPGGSSINYGYTF. As DNA, the CDR3 is TGTGCCAGCAGCCCAGGGGGCAGTAGTATTAACTATGGCTACACCTTC.

The chain uses TRBV6-2 or TRBV6-3 and TRBJ1-5, with a weak D call TRBD1 (6 bases). Trimming shortened V by 2 bases and J by 3 bases, and 14 bases separated the two germline ends. CDR1 is MNHEY, CDR2 SVGEGT, per germline. CDR3 length: 16 amino acids. CDR3: CASSYARQVYNQPQHF. The CDR3 DNA follows: TGTGCCAGCAGTTACGCGAGACAGGTTTACAATCAGCCCCAGCATTTT.

The V and J genes are TRBV27 and TRBJ1-2; D is perhaps TRBD1 (5 bases). V was shortened by 4 bases and J by 8 bases, with 14 bases between the two germline ends. The germline V gene encodes CDR1 MNHEY and CDR2 SMNVEV (reference sequence). CDR3 length equals 13 residues. The CDR3 DNA is TGTGCCAGCAGTTGCTGGCAGGGAGGGGGCTACACCTTC. Translation gives CASSCWQGGGYTF.

This clonotype was counted a few times. The V gene is TRBV29-1, the J gene TRBJ1-1, with D hard to call. Trimming took off 4 bases at V and 4 bases at J, with 13 bases between the two ends. There are 13 residues in the CDR3. Germline lookup yields CDR1 SQVTM and CDR2 ANQGSEA. CDR3 sequence (DNA): TGCAGCGTTGTCCGGCAGGTGGGCACTGAAGCTTTCTTT. This codes for CSVVRQVGTEAFF. Using reference TRBV29-1 and TRBJ1-1 for the parts outside the CDR3, the full variable domain is SAVISQKPSRDICQRGTSLTIQCQVDSQVTMMFWYRQQPGQSLTLIATANQGSEATYESGFVIDKFPISRPNLTFSTLTVSNMSPEDSSIYLCSVVRQVGTEAFFGQGTRLTVV.

The rearrangement uses TRBV7-2 and TRBJ1-1, with D tentatively TRBD1 (5 bases). Trimming left V 6 bases short and J 4 bases short, with 12 bases between. CDR3 length: 13 residues. Germline CDR1 and CDR2: SGHTA and FQGNSA. The CDR3 DNA sequence: TGTGCCAGCAGTCCCCCGCAGGGCACTGAAGCTTTCTTT. It specifies CASSPPQGTEAFF.

The chain carries TRBV20-1 and TRBJ2-7; 8 bases line up with TRBD1. The CDR3 contains 13 residues. The junction had 8 bases not matched to a gene; V was cut back by 5 bases and J by 5 bases. Per germline, CDR1 DFQATT and CDR2 SNEGSKA (reference sequence). CDR3 nucleotide sequence: TGCAGTGCTGAACCCGGGACAGGCAACGAGCAGTACTTC. This gives the protein CSAEPGTGNEQYF.

This clonotype was detected a few times. The rearrangement links TRBV7-9 to TRBJ2-3; 12 nucleotides agree with TRBD2. Trimming at V came to 3 bases and at J to 2 bases, leaving 15 bases not matched to a gene. This CDR3 comprises 20 residues. The V gene's germline CDR1 is SEHNR and CDR2 FQNEAQ (reference sequence). In DNA form, the CDR3 reads TGTGCCAGCAGCTTGTTTAGTTCAAGACTAGCGGGGGACTACACAGATACGCAGTATTTT. Residues: CASSLFSSRLAGDYTDTQYF.